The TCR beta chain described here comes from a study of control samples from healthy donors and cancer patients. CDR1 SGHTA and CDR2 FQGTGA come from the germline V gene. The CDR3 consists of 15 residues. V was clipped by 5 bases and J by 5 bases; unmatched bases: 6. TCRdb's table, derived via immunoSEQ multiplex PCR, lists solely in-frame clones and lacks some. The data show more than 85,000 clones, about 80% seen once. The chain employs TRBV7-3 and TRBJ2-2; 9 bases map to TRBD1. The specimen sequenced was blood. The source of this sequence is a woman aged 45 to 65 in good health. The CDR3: CASSPQGAWTGELFF. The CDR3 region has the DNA TGTGCCAGCAGCCCACAGGGGGCGTGGACCGGGGAGCTGTTTTTT.